The clone carrying this TCR beta chain was counted many times. No antigen is known for it. Reasons for excluding patients were uncontrolled infection, other autoimmune disease, pregnancy or lactation. This CDR3 is 14 amino acids long. V lost 0 bases and J 6 bases, leaving 11 bases between the germline ends. Germline CDR1 reads LGHDT; CDR2 reads YNNKEL (reference sequence). From RNA transcripts, TCR beta CDR3 regions were amplified. The TCR CDR3 was amplified in a first-round RT-PCR using the HTBI primer set. Using its own MiXCR run on the multiplex PCR reads, TCRdb lists one record per CDR3 protein. Of about 200,000 distinct CDR3 sequences in the sample, 17% were seen once. The sample belongs to a study of T cells in Graves' hyperthyroidism and ophthalmopathy. In the study overall: It was at initial diagnosis, before any treatment, that peripheral blood was collected.

Regarding the study as a whole: Classification by a 13 V-J model distinguished ophthalmopathy from stable hyperthyroidism. Blood samples included most of the expanded thyroid clonotypes exceeding 0.001.

The receptor comes from a woman aged 45-65 years with Graves' hyperthyroidism. The V and J genes are TRBV3-1 and TRBJ1-1; weak D call: TRBD1 (5 bases). What was sequenced was blood. This CDR3 reads CASSQEVRGAEAFF. In nucleotides, the CDR3 is TGTGCCAGCAGCCAAGAAGTTCGGGGGGCTGAAGCTTTCTTT.